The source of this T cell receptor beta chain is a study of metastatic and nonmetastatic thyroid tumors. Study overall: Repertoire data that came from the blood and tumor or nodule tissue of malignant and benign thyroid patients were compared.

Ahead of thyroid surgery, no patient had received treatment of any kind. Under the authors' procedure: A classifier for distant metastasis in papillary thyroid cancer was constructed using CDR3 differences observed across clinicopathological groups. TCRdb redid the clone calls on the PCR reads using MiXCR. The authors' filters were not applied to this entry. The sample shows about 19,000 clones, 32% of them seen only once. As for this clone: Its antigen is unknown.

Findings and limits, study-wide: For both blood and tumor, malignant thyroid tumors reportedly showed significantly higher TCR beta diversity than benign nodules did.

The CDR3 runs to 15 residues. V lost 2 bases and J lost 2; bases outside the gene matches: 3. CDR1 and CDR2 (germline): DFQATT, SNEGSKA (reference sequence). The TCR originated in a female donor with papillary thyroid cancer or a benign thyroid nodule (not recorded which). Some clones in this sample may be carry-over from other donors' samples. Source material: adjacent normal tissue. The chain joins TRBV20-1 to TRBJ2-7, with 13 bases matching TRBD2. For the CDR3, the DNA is TGCAGTGCTAGACCAACTAGCGGGAGGGCCTACGAGCAGTACTTC. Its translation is CSARPTSGRAYEQYF.